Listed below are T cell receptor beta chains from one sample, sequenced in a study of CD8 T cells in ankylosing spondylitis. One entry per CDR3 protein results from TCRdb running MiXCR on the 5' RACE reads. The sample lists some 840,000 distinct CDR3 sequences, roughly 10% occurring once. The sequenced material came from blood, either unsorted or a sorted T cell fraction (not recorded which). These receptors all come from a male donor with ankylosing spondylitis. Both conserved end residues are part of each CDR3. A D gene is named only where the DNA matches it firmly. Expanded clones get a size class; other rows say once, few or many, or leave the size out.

CASSPLIDRSVYEQYF,TGTGCCAGCAGTCCCTTAATAGACAGGTCAGTCTACGAGCAGTACTTC,many,TRBJ2-7,TRBV12-3/TRBV12-4,-
CSVERVRNEQFF,TGCAGCGTTGAGCGGGTGCGCAATGAGCAGTTCTTC,many,TRBJ2-1,TRBV29-1,-
CSVGKEVTDTQYF,TGCAGCGTTGGAAAAGAAGTGACAGATACGCAGTATTTT,many,TRBJ2-3,TRBV29-1,-
CASIRQGTDTQYF,TGTGCCAGCATACGTCAGGGCACAGATACGCAGTATTTT,few,TRBJ2-3,TRBV6-1,-
CASSPGDWYGYTF,TGTGCCAGCTCACCAGGGGATTGGTATGGCTACACCTTC,few,TRBJ1-2,TRBV18,-
CASSFDHAGQASPGYTF,TGTGCCAGCAGTTTTGACCACGCAGGACAGGCCTCTCCTGGCTACACCTTC,few,TRBJ1-2,TRBV28,TRBD1
CSAKNPSGGTDTQYF,TGCAGTGCTAAAAACCCTAGCGGGGGAACAGATACGCAGTATTTT,few,TRBJ2-3,TRBV20-1,TRBD2
CASSEWGRKNTEAFF,TGTGCCAGCAGCGAGTGGGGGCGAAAGAACACTGAAGCTTTCTTT,-,TRBJ1-1,TRBV7-9,-
CASSTGIAGFQPQHF,TGTGCCAGCAGTACGGGGATAGCAGGCTTTCAGCCCCAGCATTTT,-,TRBJ1-5,TRBV27,-
CSYGRRDFNYGYTF,TGCAGCTATGGGAGGCGAGACTTTAACTATGGCTACACCTTC,few,TRBJ1-2,TRBV29-1,-
CSAQGGAFF,TGCAGTGCACAGGGGGGGGCTTTCTTT,-,TRBJ1-1,TRBV20-1,TRBD1
CASADRGKSRGYTF,TGTGCCAGCGCTGACAGGGGCAAAAGTCGTGGCTACACCTTC,many,TRBJ1-2,TRBV7-2,TRBD1
CSVASGDIQYF,TGCAGCGTTGCATCAGGGGACATTCAGTACTTC,many,TRBJ2-4,TRBV29-1,-
CASSGQGGAGYTF,TGTGCCAGCAGTGGACAGGGTGGGGCTGGCTACACCTTC,few,TRBJ1-2,TRBV6-4,TRBD1
CSVDGRGGYTF,TGCAGCGTCGACGGCCGGGGCGGCTACACCTTC,many,TRBJ1-2,TRBV29-1,-
CASSRRQGTMNTEAFF,TGCGCCAGCAGCCGCCGACAGGGGACCATGAACACTGAAGCTTTCTTT,many,TRBJ1-1,TRBV4-1,TRBD1
CASSQVPWGGNTEAFF,TGCGCCAGCAGCCAAGTTCCGTGGGGAGGAAACACTGAAGCTTTCTTT,-,TRBJ1-1,TRBV4-1,-
CASSYSSSPQHF,TGTGCCAGCAGTTACTCGTCCTCGCCCCAGCATTTT,-,TRBJ1-5,TRBV6-6,-
CSARDPRQGVYGYTF,TGCAGTGCTAGAGATCCTCGCCAGGGTGTCTATGGCTACACCTTC,few,TRBJ1-2,TRBV20-1,-
CASRRQQPEQYF,TGTGCCAGCAGAAGACAGCAACCCGAGCAGTACTTC,many,TRBJ2-7,TRBV12-3/TRBV12-4,-
CASSPGTPVGELFF,TGTGCCAGCAGTCCGGGGACACCGGTTGGGGAGCTGTTTTTT,few,TRBJ2-2,TRBV28,-
CASSVGGGGNTEAFF,TGTGCCAGCAGTGTCGGTGGGGGGGGGAACACTGAAGCTTTCTTT,-,TRBJ1-1,TRBV6-1,-
CASSLQQTDGYTF,TGTGCCAGCTCACTTCAACAGACGGATGGCTACACCTTC,few,TRBJ1-2,TRBV18,-
CSVQSRAAYNEQFF,TGCAGCGTTCAGAGCAGAGCTGCCTACAATGAGCAGTTCTTC,many,TRBJ2-1,TRBV29-1,-
CASSYFVGRAFF,TGTGCCAGCAGTTACTTCGTGGGGAGGGCTTTCTTT,-,TRBJ1-1,TRBV6-2/TRBV6-3,-
CASSLDAGVDSPLHF,TGTGCCAGCAGCTTGGACGCAGGGGTTGATTCACCCCTCCACTTT,-,TRBJ1-6,TRBV5-4,-
CASSAKTGVDIQYF,TGTGCCAGCAGCGCCAAGACTGGAGTCGACATTCAGTACTTC,few,TRBJ2-4,TRBV7-2,-
CASSRPGSGEAFF,TGTGCCAGCAGCCGCCCGGGGTCGGGTGAAGCTTTCTTT,few,TRBJ1-1,TRBV7-9,-
CSAGRDIPYNEQFF,TGCAGTGCTGGCCGGGACATCCCCTACAATGAGCAGTTCTTC,-,TRBJ2-1,TRBV20-1,-
CASSGRGGNTEAFF,TGCGCCAGCAGCGGGAGGGGCGGGAACACTGAAGCTTTCTTT,-,TRBJ1-1,TRBV5-1,-
CATSDPGRTDTDTQYF,TGTGCCACCAGTGATCCCGGGAGGACGGACACAGATACGCAGTATTTT,few,TRBJ2-3,TRBV24-1,TRBD2
CASSSSSGGSSTDTQYF,TGCGCCAGCAGCAGCTCTAGCGGGGGCTCTTCCACAGATACGCAGTATTTT,-,TRBJ2-3,TRBV5-1,TRBD2
CASSLVGTGYGYTF,TGTGCCAGCAGCTTAGTTGGGACAGGCTATGGCTACACCTTC,few,TRBJ1-2,TRBV7-2,TRBD1
CSVNKRAGSNTEAFF,TGCAGCGTAAACAAACGTGCAGGGTCGAACACTGAAGCTTTCTTT,-,TRBJ1-1,TRBV29-1,-